These 25 T cell receptor beta chains were all obtained from the same sample, sequenced in a study of T-cell memory formation after mild COVID-19 (dated by TCRdb to the early 2020s). Library prep was done by 5' RACE. Sequencing was performed on an Illumina NovaSeq 6000. TCRdb handled the public reads itself, with Q25 trimming in fastp and clone calling in MiXCR, and kept productive beta chains. Merged by CDR3 protein, the rows form single entries marked with the most common genes and DNA. The sample yields under 450,000 distinct CDR3 sequences; more than 20% were counted once. The ten largest clones take up over 10% of the sample. Sequencing was done on a sample of PBMCs or a T cell subset sorted from them (not recorded which). These receptor sequences come from an adult woman who had mild COVID-19 (a few samples of this study predate the infection). The sample titles of this study are shuffled in the database, so cell type and time point are left out; the donor was told from shared clones.

The chain uses TRBV2 and TRBJ2-1, with 10 nucleotides matching TRBD2. Looked up from germline, CDR1 is SNHLY and CDR2 is FYNNEI. CDR3 length equals 16 residues. Losses at the gene ends were 2 bases for V and 5 bases for J; bases not matched to a gene: 6. The CDR3 is CASSEPASGRHNEQFF. The CDR3 DNA sequence: TGTGCCAGCAGTGAACCGGCTAGCGGGAGACACAATGAGCAGTTCTTC.

This clonotype was observed a few times. The rearrangement joins TRBV5-1 to TRBJ1-1; possibly TRBD1 for D (5 bases). This CDR3 is built from 16 residues. The germline gives CDR1 SGHRS, CDR2 YFSETQ. V was clipped by 4 bases and J by 5 bases, with 21 bases between them. For the CDR3, the DNA is TGCGCCAGCAGCACCTCCTCAGGGTATTTGGGGACTGAAGCTTTCTTT. Translated: CASSTSSGYLGTEAFF. Based on the CDR3 plus reference TRBV5-1 and TRBJ1-1, the full variable domain is KAGVTQTPRYLIKTRGQQVTLSCSPISGHRSVSWYQQTPGQGLQFLFEYFSETQRNKGNFPGRFSGRQFSNSRSEMNVSTLELGDSALYLCASSTSSGYLGTEAFFGQGTRLTVV.

This clonotype was observed a single time. The J gene is TRBJ2-3, the V gene TRBV20-1; the match to TRBD2 covers 13 bases. V dropped 6 bases and J dropped 5; count of bases not matched to a gene: 11. This CDR3 region has 16 residues. CDR1 is DFQATT, CDR2 SNEGSKA, per germline (reference sequence). This chain's CDR3 is CSANLGTSGMGDTQYF. Written as DNA, the CDR3 is TGCAGTGCCAACCTCGGGACTAGCGGGATGGGAGATACGCAGTATTTT.

This clonotype appeared a few times. The J gene is TRBJ1-6, the V gene TRBV9, with D uncertain. This CDR3 has 15 amino acids. The V gene lost 0 bases and the J gene lost 1 base, with 5 bases spanning the gap. Per germline, CDR1 SGDLS and CDR2 YYNGEE. DNA for the CDR3: TGTGCCAGCAGCGTAGTTGGGTCCTATAATTCACCCCTCCACTTT. Encoded protein: CASSVVGSYNSPLHF. Full variable domain (remainder filled in from reference TRBV9 and TRBJ1-6): DSGVTQTPKHLITATGQRVTLRCSPRSGDLSVYWYQQSLDQGLQFLIQYYNGEERAKGNILERFSAQQFPDLHSELNLSSLELGDSALYFCASSVVGSYNSPLHFGNGTRLTVT.

This clonotype has a count of ten or more. The chain is built from TRBV12-3 or TRBV12-4 and TRBJ1-2; TRBD1 agrees at 10 bases. CDR3 length: 14 residues. The V gene end was trimmed by 3 bases and the J gene end by 7 bases; junction bases not matched to a gene: 5. The CDR3 region is CASSLDRGKSGYTF. DNA of the CDR3: TGTGCCAGCAGTTTGGACAGGGGGAAGAGTGGCTACACCTTC.

This chain uses TRBV20-1 with TRBJ2-3; maybe TRBD2 (5 bases). Germline V gene lookup returns CDR1 DFQATT and CDR2 SNEGSKA (reference sequence). Trimming shortened V by 0 bases and J by 2 bases, and 15 bases separated the two germline ends. CDR3 length equals 16 residues. The CDR3 DNA follows: TGCAGTGCTAGAGAGAGAAGAGGGAGCACCACAGATACGCAGTATTTT. It is translated as CSARERRGSTTDTQYF.

The sample holds many counts of this clonotype. The chain links TRBV15 to TRBJ2-5, with 7 bases lining up with TRBD1. Trimming removed 0 bases from V and 4 bases from J; junction bases left unmatched: 2. CDR1 and CDR2 from the germline V gene are LNHNV and YYDKDF (reference sequence). The CDR3 consists of 14 residues. CDR3: CATSRDRQGETQYF. CDR3 bases: TGTGCCACCAGCAGAGATCGACAGGGAGAGACCCAGTACTTC.

There are a few counts of this clonotype. The gene calls are TRBV20-1 and TRBJ1-2; D remains unclear. Trimming stripped 2 bases from V and 4 bases from J, with 20 bases between. Per the germline V gene, CDR1 is DFQATT and CDR2 is SNEGSKA (reference sequence). The CDR3 is 16 residues long. The CDR3 sequence is CSARSARQQTLYGYTF. As DNA, the CDR3 is TGCAGTGCTAGATCTGCAAGGCAGCAAACCCTCTATGGCTACACCTTC.

This clonotype showed up many times. CDR3 in DNA: TGCAGTGCTGGACTAGCGGGGGGGAGCTCCTACAATGAGCAGTTCTTC. This gives the protein CSAGLAGGSSYNEQFF. This chain connects TRBV20-1 to TRBJ2-1; 15 bases line up with TRBD2. This CDR3 spans 16 amino acids. The germline V gene has CDR1 DFQATT and CDR2 SNEGSKA (reference sequence). Trimming at V came to 5 bases and at J to 0 bases, leaving 2 bases not matched to a gene.

The chain uses TRBV15 and TRBJ1-3; D gene ambiguous. The CDR3 contains 13 residues. With 6 bases removed from V and 0 bases from J, the gap between germline ends came to 6 bases. Germline-derived CDR1 and CDR2 are LNHNV and YYDKDF (reference sequence). Here the CDR3 DNA reads TGTGCCACCAGAGCGAGCTCTGGAAACACCATATATTTT. Residues: CATRASSGNTIYF.

The rearrangement links TRBV29-1 to TRBJ1-1; 7 bases agree with TRBD1. This CDR3 is built from 15 residues. Germline CDR1 and CDR2: SQVTM and ANQGSEA. The CDR3 nucleotides read TGCAACGCCCTACAGGGGTTCGGGTCGGACACTGAAGCTTTCTTT. Protein: CNALQGFGSDTEAFF.

The rearrangement links TRBV29-1 to TRBJ2-7, with D perhaps matching TRBD1 (5 bases). V gave up 6 bases and J gave up 3 bases, with 12 bases separating them. The germline V gene encodes CDR1 SQVTM and CDR2 ANQGSEA. The CDR3 spans 12 residues. The CDR3 DNA sequence: TGCAGCGTACATGGGGCTAACTACGAGCAGTACTTC. It encodes CSVHGANYEQYF.

V and J are TRBV5-6 and TRBJ1-1, with 7 bases matching TRBD1. J was trimmed by 8 bases and V by 2 bases; bases with no gene match: 3. In germline, CDR1 is SGHDT, CDR2 YYEEEE. CDR3 length: 12 residues. CDR3: CASSLYRGEAFF. In nucleotides, the CDR3 is TGTGCCAGCAGCTTATACAGGGGAGAAGCTTTCTTT.

The chain employs TRBV29-1 and TRBJ2-3; the D call may be TRBD1 or TRBD2 (5 bases each). V was shortened by 4 bases and J by 6 bases, with 17 bases between the two germline ends. This CDR3 comprises 14 residues. Per the germline V gene, CDR1 is SQVTM and CDR2 is ANQGSEA. The CDR3 sequence is CSVAIGEWGDTQYF. CDR3 coding DNA: TGCAGCGTTGCTATCGGGGAATGGGGGGATACGCAGTATTTT.

J is TRBJ2-3 and V is TRBV15; 7 nucleotides match TRBD1. The V segment lost 4 bases and the J segment 2 bases; nucleotides outside the gene matches: 9. Germline CDR1 is LNHNV and CDR2 is YYDKDF (reference sequence). CDR3 length: 16 residues. The CDR3 DNA follows: TGTGCCACCAGCACCCGACAGGGATATGTCACAGATACGCAGTATTTT. Protein sequence: CATSTRQGYVTDTQYF.

CDR3 residues: CASSQARGPYYNEQFF. The CDR3 DNA is TGTGCCAGCAGCCAAGCGCGGGGGCCATACTACAATGAGCAGTTCTTC. The rearrangement links TRBV14 to TRBJ2-1, with D perhaps TRBD2 (7 bases). The V end was cut by 1 base, the J end by 3 bases, with 13 bases between. Germline CDR1 SGHDN, CDR2 FVKESK. The CDR3 has 16 residues. Together with reference TRBV14 and TRBJ2-1, the CDR3 gives the full variable domain: EAGVTQFPSHSVIEKGQTVTLRCDPISGHDNLYWYRRVMGKEIKFLLHFVKESKQDESGMPNNRFLAERTGGTYSTLKVQPAELEDSGVYFCASSQARGPYYNEQFFGPGTRLTVL.

The chain carries TRBV20-1 and TRBJ2-1; D perhaps matches TRBD1 (5 bases). Germline assignment: CDR1 DFQATT and CDR2 SNEGSKA (reference sequence). Trimming pared 3 bases from V and 1 base from J, leaving 13 bases between. This CDR3 is built from 15 residues. This CDR3 is CSARPLQGSYNEQFF. In nucleotides, the CDR3 is TGCAGTGCTAGGCCCCTCCAGGGTTCCTACAATGAGCAGTTCTTC.

This clonotype was counted a few times. The chain uses TRBV7-9 and TRBJ1-2; 12 bases are shared with TRBD1. This CDR3 has 14 amino acids. Per germline, CDR1 SEHNR and CDR2 FQNEAQ (reference sequence). The V gene end was trimmed by 3 bases and the J gene end by 7 bases; junction bases not matched to a gene: 3. DNA of the CDR3: TGTGCCAGCAGCTTGGGACAGGGGGCCTTTGGCTACACCTTC. Protein: CASSLGQGAFGYTF. Using reference TRBV7-9 and TRBJ1-2 for the parts outside the CDR3, the full variable domain is DTGVSQNPRHKITKRGQNVTFRCDPISEHNRLYWYRQTLGQGPEFLTYFQNEAQLEKSRLLSDRFSAERPKGSFSTLEIQRTEQGDSAMYLCASSLGQGAFGYTFGSGTRLTVV.

This clonotype was found once. This chain joins TRBV24-1 and TRBJ2-1; D is perhaps TRBD2 (5 bases). V was cut by 7 bases and J by 6 bases, with 21 bases left in between. The CDR3 consists of 16 residues. Looked up from germline, CDR1 is KGHDR and CDR2 is SFDVKD. The CDR3 DNA reads as TGTGCCACCAGCCCCTCGTCCGGGATTTCTCCCAATGAGCAGTTCTTC. It encodes CATSPSSGISPNEQFF.

This clonotype showed up just once. This sequence joins TRBV15 and TRBJ2-7; 7 nucleotides align to TRBD1. CDR3 length: 13 residues. Per the germline V gene, CDR1 is LNHNV and CDR2 is YYDKDF (reference sequence). With V trimmed by 9 bases and J by 1 base, 6 bases remained unmatched. The CDR3, as DNA: TGTGCCACTGAGGGCAGGGGGTCCTACGAGCAGTACTTC. It is translated as CATEGRGSYEQYF.

This clonotype turned up a few times. The rearrangement uses TRBV5-5 and TRBJ2-7; D might be TRBD1 or TRBD2, each matching 5 bases. Germline V gene lookup returns CDR1 SGHKS and CDR2 YYEKEE (reference sequence). Trimming removed 2 bases from V and 2 bases from J, with 14 bases in between. This CDR3 has 15 residues. CDR3: CASSLLGTAAYEQYF. CDR3 bases: TGTGCCAGCAGCTTACTCGGGACGGCGGCCTACGAGCAGTACTTC.

This clonotype was detected a few times. The chain joins TRBV7-3 to TRBJ2-1; D not certain. Trimming took 2 bases from V and 5 from J, leaving 10 bases between them. Germline lookup yields CDR1 SGHTA and CDR2 FQGTGA. This CDR3 contains 14 residues. The CDR3 DNA reads TGTGCCAGCAGCTTAGCAGGCGCGAACAATGAGCAGTTCTTC. It encodes CASSLAGANNEQFF.

This clonotype was recorded many times. This rearrangement joins TRBV5-1 to TRBJ2-3; D assignment may be TRBD1 or TRBD2 (5 bases each). This CDR3 has 15 residues. Per germline, CDR1 SGHRS and CDR2 YFSETQ. The V gene lost 0 bases and the J gene lost 4 bases, with 12 bases spanning the gap. The CDR3 loop is CASSLEGAGADTQYF. The CDR3 DNA is TGCGCCAGCAGCTTGGAAGGGGCGGGTGCAGATACGCAGTATTTT. Together with reference TRBV5-1 and TRBJ2-3, the CDR3 gives the full variable domain: KAGVTQTPRYLIKTRGQQVTLSCSPISGHRSVSWYQQTPGQGLQFLFEYFSETQRNKGNFPGRFSGRQFSNSRSEMNVSTLELGDSALYLCASSLEGAGADTQYFGPGTRLTVL.

This clonotype was picked up one time. The CDR3 DNA follows: TGCAGTGCTAGAGTGTCGACAGGGTCGAATCAGCAGTTCTTC. Protein product: CSARVSTGSNQQFF. V and J are TRBV20-1 and TRBJ2-1; 7 bases map to TRBD1. This CDR3 has 14 amino acids. Trimming removed 1 base from V and 11 bases from J; junction bases left unmatched: 11. Germline V lookup: CDR1 DFQATT, CDR2 SNEGSKA (reference sequence).

V gene TRBV20-1 combines with J gene TRBJ2-3, with TRBD2 identical over 9 bases. The J segment lost 1 base and the V segment lost 5 bases, leaving 10 bases of the junction unmatched. CDR3 length equals 16 residues. Germline values: CDR1 DFQATT, CDR2 SNEGSKA (reference sequence). The CDR3 sequence: CSAPPSSGAGTDTQYF. DNA for the CDR3: TGCAGTGCTCCACCCTCTAGCGGGGCGGGCACAGATACGCAGTATTTT.